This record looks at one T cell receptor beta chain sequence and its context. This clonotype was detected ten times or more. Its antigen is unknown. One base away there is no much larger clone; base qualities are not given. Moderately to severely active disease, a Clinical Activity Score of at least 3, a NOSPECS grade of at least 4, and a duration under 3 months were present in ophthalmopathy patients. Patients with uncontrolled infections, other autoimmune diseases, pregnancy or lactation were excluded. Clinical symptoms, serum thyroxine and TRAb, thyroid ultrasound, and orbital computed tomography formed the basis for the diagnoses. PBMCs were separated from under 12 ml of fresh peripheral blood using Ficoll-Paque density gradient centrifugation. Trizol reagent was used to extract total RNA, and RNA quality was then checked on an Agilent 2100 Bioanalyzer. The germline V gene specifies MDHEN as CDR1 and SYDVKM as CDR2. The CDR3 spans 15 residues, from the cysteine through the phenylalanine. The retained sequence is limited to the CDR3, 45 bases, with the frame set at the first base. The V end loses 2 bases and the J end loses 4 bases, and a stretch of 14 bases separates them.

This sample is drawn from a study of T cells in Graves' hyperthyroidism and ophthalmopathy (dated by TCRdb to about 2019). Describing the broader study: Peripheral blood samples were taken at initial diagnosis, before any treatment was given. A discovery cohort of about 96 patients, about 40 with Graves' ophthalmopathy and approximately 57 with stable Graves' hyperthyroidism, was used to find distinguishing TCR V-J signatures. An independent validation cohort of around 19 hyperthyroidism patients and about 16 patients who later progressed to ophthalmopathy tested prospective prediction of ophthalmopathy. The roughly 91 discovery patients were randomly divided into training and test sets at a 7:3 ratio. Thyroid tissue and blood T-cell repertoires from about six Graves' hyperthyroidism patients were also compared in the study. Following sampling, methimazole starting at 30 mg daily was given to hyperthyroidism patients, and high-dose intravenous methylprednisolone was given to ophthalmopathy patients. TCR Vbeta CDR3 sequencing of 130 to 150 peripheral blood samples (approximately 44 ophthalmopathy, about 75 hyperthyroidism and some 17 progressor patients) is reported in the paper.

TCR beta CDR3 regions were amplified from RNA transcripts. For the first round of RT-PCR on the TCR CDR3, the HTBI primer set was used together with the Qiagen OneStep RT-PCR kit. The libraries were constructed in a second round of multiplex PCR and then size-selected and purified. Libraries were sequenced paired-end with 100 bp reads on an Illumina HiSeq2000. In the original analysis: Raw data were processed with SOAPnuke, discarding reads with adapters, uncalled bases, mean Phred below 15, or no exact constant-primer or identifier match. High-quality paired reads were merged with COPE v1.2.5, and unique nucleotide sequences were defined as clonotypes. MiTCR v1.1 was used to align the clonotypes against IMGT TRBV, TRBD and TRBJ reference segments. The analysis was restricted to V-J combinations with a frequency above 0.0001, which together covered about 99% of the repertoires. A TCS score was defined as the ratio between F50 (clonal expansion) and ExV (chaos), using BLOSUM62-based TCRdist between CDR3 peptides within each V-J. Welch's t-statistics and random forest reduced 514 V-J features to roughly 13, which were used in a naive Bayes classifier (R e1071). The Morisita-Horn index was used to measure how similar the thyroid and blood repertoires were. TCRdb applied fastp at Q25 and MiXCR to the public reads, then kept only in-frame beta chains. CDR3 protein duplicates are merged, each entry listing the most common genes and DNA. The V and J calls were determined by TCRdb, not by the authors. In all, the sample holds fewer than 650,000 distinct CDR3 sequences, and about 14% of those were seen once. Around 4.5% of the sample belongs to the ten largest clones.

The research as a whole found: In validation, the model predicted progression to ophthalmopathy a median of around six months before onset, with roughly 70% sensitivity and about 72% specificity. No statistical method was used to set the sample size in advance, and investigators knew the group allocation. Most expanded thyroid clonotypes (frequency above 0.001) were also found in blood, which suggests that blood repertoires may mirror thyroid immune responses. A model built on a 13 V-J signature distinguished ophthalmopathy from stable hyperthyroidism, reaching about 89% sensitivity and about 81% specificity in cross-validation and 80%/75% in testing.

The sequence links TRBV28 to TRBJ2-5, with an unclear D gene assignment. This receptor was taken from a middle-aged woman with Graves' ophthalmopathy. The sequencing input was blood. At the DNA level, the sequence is TGTGCCAGCAGTTTACCCCTCGAGGAAGGAGAGACCCAGTACTTC. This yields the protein CASSLPLEEGETQYF.